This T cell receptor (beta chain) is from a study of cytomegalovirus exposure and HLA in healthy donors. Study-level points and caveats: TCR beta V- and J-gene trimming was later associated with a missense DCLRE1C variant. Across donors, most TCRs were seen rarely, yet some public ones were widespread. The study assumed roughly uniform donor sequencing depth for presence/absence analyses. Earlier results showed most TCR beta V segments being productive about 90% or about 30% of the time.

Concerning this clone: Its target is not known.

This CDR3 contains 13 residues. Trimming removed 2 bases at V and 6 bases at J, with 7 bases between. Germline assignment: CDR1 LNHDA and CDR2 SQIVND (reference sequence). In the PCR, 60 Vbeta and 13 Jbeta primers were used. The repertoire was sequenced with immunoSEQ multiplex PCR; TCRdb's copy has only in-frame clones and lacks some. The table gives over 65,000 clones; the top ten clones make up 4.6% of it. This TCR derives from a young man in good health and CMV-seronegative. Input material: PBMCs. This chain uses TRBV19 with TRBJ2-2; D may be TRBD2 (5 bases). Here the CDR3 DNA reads TGTGCCAGTAGTATAATCGGGGCCGGGGAGCTGTTTTTT. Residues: CASSIIGAGELFF.